The 13 T cell receptor beta chains presented below share a single source sample, sequenced in a study of vaccination and CD4 T cells after COVID-19. Sequenced with the Oncomine TCR Beta short-read assay was DNA taken from cultured CD4+ T cells. TCRdb re-analysed the PCR reads in MiXCR, keeping a single row per CDR3 protein. Of more than 15,000 distinct CDR3 sequences in the sample, roughly 44% were seen once. No antigen has been assigned to these receptors. Treatment indicated: approximately 9-day PBMC culture with coronavirus spike peptide pools or control peptides (ViraFEST assay). Source material: cultured CD4+ T cells from blood. These receptors were collected from a human donor with COVID-19.

This clonotype was seen a few times. This chain joins TRBV15 and TRBJ2-5; D not resolved. The CDR3 totals 13 residues. Between the trimmed V and J ends, which lost 2 bases and 3 bases, there was a span of 7 bases. The germline gives CDR1 LNHNV, CDR2 YYDKDF (reference sequence). This CDR3 is CATSRSFKETQYF. Here the CDR3 DNA reads TGTGCCACCAGCAGATCCTTTAAAGAGACCCAGTACTTC.

In this sample, this clonotype turned up a few times. J is TRBJ1-5 and V is TRBV12-3 or TRBV12-4, with D unresolved. V lost 0 bases and J lost 7, with 7 bases in between. The CDR3 loop spans 13 amino acids. The DNA of the CDR3 is TGTGCCAGCAGTTTAGCTCAGAGACAGCCCCAGCATTTT. Amino acids: CASSLAQRQPQHF.

V gene TRBV7-6 combines with J gene TRBJ2-7; 9 nucleotides line up with TRBD2. Germline assignment: CDR1 SGHVS and CDR2 FNYEAQ. After removal of 1 base from V and 5 bases from J, the junction contained 3 bases not matched to a gene. CDR3 size: 14 residues. CDR3: CASSLGTSENEQYF. In DNA form, the CDR3 reads TGTGCCAGCAGCTTAGGGACTAGCGAAAACGAGCAGTACTTC.

The V gene is TRBV20-1, the J gene TRBJ2-2; no reliable D call. Deletions cut 5 bases from V and 0 bases from J, with 7 bases between. The CDR3 covers 13 residues. Germline CDR1 reads DFQATT; CDR2 reads SNEGSKA (reference sequence). CDR3 sequence: CSALIPNTGELFF. CDR3 coding DNA: TGCAGTGCTCTCATTCCGAACACCGGGGAGCTGTTTTTT.

This clonotype turned up a few times. The rearrangement links TRBV7-3 to TRBJ2-2; 9 bases fit TRBD2. The CDR3 covers 14 residues. V lost 5 bases to trimming and J lost 3 bases; unmatched junction nucleotides: 1. Looked up from germline, CDR1 is SGHTA and CDR2 is FQGTGA. The CDR3 bases are TGTGCCAGCAGCCGCGGGGGGGACACCGGGGAGCTGTTTTTT. This gives the protein CASSRGGDTGELFF.

The chain employs TRBV10-2 and TRBJ2-1; maybe TRBD2 (5 bases). V lost 4 bases, J lost 7 bases, and 17 bases lay in between. The CDR3 runs 15 residues. In germline, CDR1 is WSHSY, CDR2 SAAADI. The CDR3 here is CASSGRGISQNEQFF. Written as DNA, the CDR3 is TGCGCCAGCAGTGGCCGGGGTATCTCCCAGAATGAGCAGTTCTTC.

The rearrangement uses TRBV28 and TRBJ1-6; 7 bases are shared with TRBD1. V gave up 6 bases and J gave up 7 bases; unmatched junction bases: 3. The CDR3 consists of 13 residues. Germline loops: CDR1 MDHEN, CDR2 SYDVKM. In nucleotides, the CDR3 is TGTGCCAGCAGCCGGGACAGCAATTCACCCCTCCACTTT. Its protein product is CASSRDSNSPLHF. The variable domain in full, completed from reference TRBV28 and TRBJ1-6, reads DVKVTQSSRYLVKRTGEKVFLECVQDMDHENMFWYRQDPGLGLRLIYFSYDVKMKEKGDIPEGYSVSREKKERFSLILESASTNQTSMYLCASSRDSNSPLHFGNGTRLTVT.

This clonotype was observed a handful of times. The CDR3 sequence is CSARHTEAFF. Written as DNA, the CDR3 is TGCAGTGCTAGACACACTGAAGCTTTCTTT. The chain links TRBV20-1 to TRBJ1-1; D not resolved. There are 10 residues in the CDR3. Deletions cut 2 bases from V and 3 bases from J, with 1 base between. From germline, CDR1 is DFQATT and CDR2 SNEGSKA (reference sequence).

The chain joins TRBV11-3 to TRBJ2-5; D unclear. CDR3 length equals 11 residues. CDR1 and CDR2 (germline): SGHNT, YENEEA. V lost 0 bases to trimming and J lost 10 bases, with 6 bases between them. CDR3 sequence: CASSLDRVQYF. In DNA form, the CDR3 reads TGTGCCAGCAGCTTAGACAGAGTCCAGTACTTC.

The gene calls are TRBV2 and TRBJ2-1; D perhaps matches TRBD2 (6 bases). V lost 4 bases and J lost 6, with 16 bases in between. The CDR3 sequence is 15 residues long. CDR1 is SNHLY and CDR2 is FYNNEI in the germline V gene. CDR3 sequence: CASSGRGLSLNEQFF. CDR3 DNA sequence: TGTGCCAGCAGTGGGAGGGGACTTTCACTCAATGAGCAGTTCTTC.

The rearrangement joins TRBV5-4 to TRBJ2-7; D tentatively fits TRBD1 or TRBD2 (6 bases each). The CDR3 is 13 amino acids. V lost 1 base to trimming and J lost 2 bases, with 7 bases between them. CDR1 and CDR2 from the germline V gene are SGHNT and YYREEE (reference sequence). CDR3 region: CASSLRGAYEQYF. For the CDR3, the DNA is TGTGCCAGCAGCTTGAGGGGGGCCTACGAGCAGTACTTC.

The chain carries TRBV6-1 and TRBJ2-5; maybe TRBD2 (5 bases). Germline CDR1 is MNHNS and CDR2 is SASEGT. Trimming removed 1 base from V and 5 bases from J, with 14 bases in between. The CDR3 spans 15 residues. The CDR3 sequence is CASSEDSYRGETQYF. CDR3 DNA sequence: TGTGCCAGCAGTGAAGATTCATACCGAGGGGAGACCCAGTACTTC.

Notes on this clonotype: Since no conserved phenylalanine or tryptophan closes the CDR3, a read error is the likely cause. The V call is TRBV14, the J call TRBJ2-1; tentative D call: TRBD1 (5 bases). Germline CDR1 reads SGHDN; CDR2 reads FVKESK. Trimming stripped 6 bases from V and 4 bases from J, with 22 bases between. There are 17 residues in the CDR3. In DNA, the CDR3 is TGTGCCAGCAGTCTCGCTGGTCAGGGCGTGCGATACAATGAGCAGTTCTTG. Residues: CASSLAGQGVRYNEQFL.